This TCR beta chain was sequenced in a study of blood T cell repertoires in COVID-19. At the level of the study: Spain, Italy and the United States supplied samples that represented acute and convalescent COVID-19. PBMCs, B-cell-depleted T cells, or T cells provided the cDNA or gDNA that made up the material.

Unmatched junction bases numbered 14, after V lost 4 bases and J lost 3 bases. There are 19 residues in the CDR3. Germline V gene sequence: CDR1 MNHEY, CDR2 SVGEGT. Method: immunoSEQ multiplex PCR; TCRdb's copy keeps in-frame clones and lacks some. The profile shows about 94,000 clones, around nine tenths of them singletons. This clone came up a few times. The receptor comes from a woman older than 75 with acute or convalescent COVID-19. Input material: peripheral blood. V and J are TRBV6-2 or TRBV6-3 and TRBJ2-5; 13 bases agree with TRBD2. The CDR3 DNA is TGTGCCAGCAGTTTATATAAAACCGGGACTAGCGGGGCCAAAGAGACCCAGTACTTC. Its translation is CASSLYKTGTSGAKETQYF.